A selection of T cell receptor beta chains follows, all from one sample in a study of T cell changes during pregnancy in multiple sclerosis. TCRdb's table, derived via immunoSEQ multiplex PCR, lists solely in-frame clones and lacks some. Of 90,000 to 120,000 clones listed, 85% to 95% were seen once; the top ten hold roughly 0.82%. Sequencing used peripheral blood, obtained in the third trimester of pregnancy. The receptors shown here come from a female donor in good health, enrolled as a control in a pregnancy study. The CDR3 runs from the conserved cysteine through the conserved F or W. D genes are given only for firm matches. Part of the rows lack a size; the others show once, few, many or a class for expanded clones.

d_gene	j_gene	abundance	v_gene	CDR3aa	CDR3nt
TRBD2	TRBJ2-1	-	TRBV4-2	CASSQGTTSGSSNEQFF	TGTGCCAGCAGCCAAGGGACGACTAGCGGGAGCTCCAATGAGCAGTTCTTC
-	TRBJ1-2	-	TRBV30	CAGDKAYGYTF	TGTGCCGGAGATAAGGCTTATGGCTACACCTTC
-	TRBJ2-1	-	TRBV5-4	CASSLAGQNNEQFF	TGTGCCAGCAGCTTGGCTGGACAGAATAATGAGCAGTTCTTC
-	TRBJ2-1	-	TRBV7-2	CASSLSGPLYNEQFF	TGTGCCAGCAGCTTATCAGGTCCTCTCTACAATGAGCAGTTCTTC
TRBD2	TRBJ2-3	-	TRBV7-9	CASSKTGGTDTQYF	TGTGCCAGCAGCAAAACGGGAGGGACAGATACGCAGTATTTT
-	TRBJ1-2	-	TRBV30	CAWSSNYGYTF	TGTGCCTGGAGCAGTAACTATGGCTACACCTTC
TRBD2	TRBJ2-1	-	TRBV4-1	CASSLSGLAGLTSYNEQFF	TGCGCCAGCAGCCTAAGCGGTCTAGCGGGGTTGACCTCCTACAATGAGCAGTTCTTC
TRBD2	TRBJ2-2	-	TRBV9	CASSVDGLAGGPTGELFF	TGTGCCAGCAGCGTAGACGGACTAGCGGGGGGGCCAACCGGGGAGCTGTTTTTT
TRBD2	TRBJ2-2	-	TRBV7-3	CASSLEGGVNTGELFF	TGTGCCAGCAGCTTAGAGGGAGGGGTGAACACCGGGGAGCTGTTTTTT
-	TRBJ2-3	few	TRBV6-1	CASSSGRTDTDTQYF	TGTGCCAGCAGCTCCGGACGGACAGACACAGATACGCAGTATTTT
TRBD1	TRBJ2-1	-	TRBV19	CASSIEPFAGQGRSEQFF	TGTGCCAGTAGTATAGAGCCGTTCGCAGGACAGGGACGAAGTGAGCAGTTCTTC
TRBD2	TRBJ2-5	-	TRBV7-2	CASSPATGGETQYF	TGTGCCAGCAGCCCTGCGACGGGGGGGGAGACCCAGTACTTC
TRBD1	TRBJ1-3	-	TRBV4-3	CASSQRTGLGNTIYF	TGCGCCAGCAGCCAACGGACAGGGCTTGGAAACACCATATATTTT
TRBD2	TRBJ2-1	-	TRBV18	CASSANLNFYTSGNYNEQFF	TGTGCCAGCTCAGCAAACCTAAACTTCTACACTAGCGGGAACTACAATGAGCAGTTCTTC
TRBD1	TRBJ2-7	-	TRBV5-1	CASAPGGSTYEQYF	TGCGCCAGTGCCCCAGGGGGTTCGACCTACGAGCAGTACTTC
TRBD1	TRBJ1-2	-	TRBV7-6	CASSLGTGYGYTF	TGTGCCAGCAGCTTAGGGACAGGGTATGGCTACACCTTC
-	TRBJ1-4	-	TRBV6-1	CAFGGSFNEKLFF	TGTGCCTTCGGCGGTAGTTTTAATGAAAAACTGTTTTTT
-	TRBJ1-4	once	TRBV7-8	CASSLGTRGGNEKLFF	TGTGCCAGCAGCTTAGGGACAAGGGGGGGGAATGAAAAACTGTTTTTT
TRBD1	TRBJ1-1	-	TRBV7-9	CASSSPGTGDPSNTEAFF	TGTGCCAGCAGCTCACCCGGGACAGGAGATCCATCGAACACTGAAGCTTTCTTT
TRBD1	TRBJ1-4	once	TRBV30	CAWTPGQGEKLFF	TGTGCCTGGACCCCGGGACAGGGTGAAAAACTGTTTTTT
-	TRBJ1-5	-	TRBV4-1	CASSQDWAGDQPQHF	TGCGCCAGCAGCCAAGATTGGGCAGGGGATCAGCCCCAGCATTTT
-	TRBJ2-3	-	TRBV9	CASSYLQGDTQYF	TGTGCCTCCAGCTACCTACAGGGAGATACGCAGTATTTT
-	TRBJ2-7	-	TRBV7-3	CASSSTGPYEQYF	TGTGCCAGCAGCTCCACAGGCCCCTACGAGCAGTACTTC
-	TRBJ1-4	-	TRBV5-5	CASTRAGQNEKLFF	TGTGCCAGCACCAGGGCTGGACAGAATGAAAAACTGTTTTTT
TRBD1	TRBJ2-5	-	TRBV5-1	CASSRTQGAYGPQETQYF	TGCGCCAGCAGCCGTACTCAGGGGGCGTACGGGCCACAAGAGACCCAGTACTTC
-	TRBJ1-6	few	TRBV5-6	CASSYSGYSPLHF	TGTGCCAGCAGCTACTCCGGGTATTCACCCCTCCACTTT
-	TRBJ1-1	-	TRBV2	CASCKRLEAFF	TGTGCCAGCTGTAAGAGGCTTGAAGCTTTCTTT
-	TRBJ2-1	-	TRBV7-2	CASSFLLTNEQFF	TGTGCCAGCAGCTTTTTACTCACCAATGAGCAGTTCTTC
-	TRBJ1-1	-	TRBV27	CASSGGWNTEAFF	TGTGCCAGCAGTGGGGGCTGGAACACTGAAGCTTTCTTT
TRBD1	TRBJ2-1	-	TRBV29-1	CSVDPGTGAYNEQFF	TGCAGCGTGGACCCCGGGACAGGGGCCTACAATGAGCAGTTCTTC
TRBD1	TRBJ2-7	-	TRBV18	CASSQGTDYEQYF	TGTGCCAGCTCTCAAGGGACAGACTACGAGCAGTACTTC
TRBD1	TRBJ2-7	-	TRBV5-4	CASSSGTALSYEQYF	TGTGCCAGCAGTTCCGGGACAGCCCTGTCCTACGAGCAGTACTTC
TRBD2	TRBJ2-1	-	TRBV4-2	CASSQASGSYNEQFF	TGTGCCAGCAGCCAAGCTAGCGGCTCCTACAATGAGCAGTTCTTC